The present T cell receptor beta chain was sequenced within a study of CD8 T cells in Susac syndrome. About the research overall: Within the group of sequenced Susac syndrome patients, over 5 had active disease and eight were in remission. When their blood was taken, the Susac syndrome patients had either not yet had any therapy, were taking corticosteroids, or were taking intravenous immunoglobulin alone.

With random hexamers, reverse transcription was performed on roughly 0.45 to 1 ug of RNA. The authors amplified TCR beta CDR3 across 54 Vbeta and 13 Jbeta using immunoSEQ multiplex PCR. From the immunoSEQ multiplex PCR reads, TCRdb called clonotypes with MiXCR, one entry per CDR3 protein. Of over 65,000 distinct CDR3 sequences listed, 85% to 95% were seen once; the top ten hold around 0.57%. J was trimmed by 3 bases and V by 2 bases; bases with no gene match: 6. The CDR3 is 14 residues long. The germline gives CDR1 DFQATT, CDR2 SNEGSKA (reference sequence). This sequence originates from a human donor with Susac syndrome. This chain connects TRBV20-1 to TRBJ2-7; 8 nucleotides match TRBD2. The specimen was CD4+ T cells from PBMCs. CDR3 loop: CSARKGGLVYEQYF. The CDR3 bases are TGCAGTGCTAGAAAGGGGGGACTAGTCTACGAGCAGTACTTC.